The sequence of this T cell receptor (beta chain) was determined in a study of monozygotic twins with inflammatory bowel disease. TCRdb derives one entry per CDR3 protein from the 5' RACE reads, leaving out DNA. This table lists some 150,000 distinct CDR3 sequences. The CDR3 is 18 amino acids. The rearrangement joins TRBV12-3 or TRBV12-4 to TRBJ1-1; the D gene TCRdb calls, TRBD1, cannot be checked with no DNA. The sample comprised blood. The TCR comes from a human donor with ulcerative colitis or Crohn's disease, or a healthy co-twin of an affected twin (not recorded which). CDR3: CASSLHTGSVTLFSEAFF.